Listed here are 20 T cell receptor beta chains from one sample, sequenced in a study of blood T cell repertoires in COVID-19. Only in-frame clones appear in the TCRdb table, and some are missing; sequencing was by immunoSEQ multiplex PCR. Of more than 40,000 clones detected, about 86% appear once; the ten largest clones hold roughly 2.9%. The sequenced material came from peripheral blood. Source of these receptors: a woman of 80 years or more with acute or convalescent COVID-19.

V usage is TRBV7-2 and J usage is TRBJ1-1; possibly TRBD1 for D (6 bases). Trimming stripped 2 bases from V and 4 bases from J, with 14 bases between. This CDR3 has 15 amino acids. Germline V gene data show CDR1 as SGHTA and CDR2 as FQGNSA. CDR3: CASSLLTRGATEAFF. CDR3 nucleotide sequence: TGTGCCAGCAGCTTATTAACACGGGGGGCCACTGAAGCTTTCTTT. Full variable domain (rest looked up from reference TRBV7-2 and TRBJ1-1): GAGVSQSPSNKVTEKGKDVELRCDPISGHTALYWYRQSLGQGLEFLIYFQGNSAPDKSGLPSDRFSAERTGGSVSTLTIQRTQQEDSAVYLCASSLLTRGATEAFFGQGTRLTVV.

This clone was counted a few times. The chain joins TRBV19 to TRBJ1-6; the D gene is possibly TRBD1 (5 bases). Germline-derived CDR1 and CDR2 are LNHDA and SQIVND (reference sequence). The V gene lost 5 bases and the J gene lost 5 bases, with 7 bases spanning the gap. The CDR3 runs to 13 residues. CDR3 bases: TGTGCCAGTAGTCGCAGGGATAATTCACCCCTCCACTTT. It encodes CASSRRDNSPLHF.

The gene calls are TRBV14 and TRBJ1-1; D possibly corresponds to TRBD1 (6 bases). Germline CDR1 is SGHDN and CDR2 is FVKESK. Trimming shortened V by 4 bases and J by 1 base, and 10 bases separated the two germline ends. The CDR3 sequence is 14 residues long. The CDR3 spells CASSPYRENTEAFF. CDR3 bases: TGTGCCAGCAGCCCCTACAGGGAGAACACTGAAGCTTTCTTT.

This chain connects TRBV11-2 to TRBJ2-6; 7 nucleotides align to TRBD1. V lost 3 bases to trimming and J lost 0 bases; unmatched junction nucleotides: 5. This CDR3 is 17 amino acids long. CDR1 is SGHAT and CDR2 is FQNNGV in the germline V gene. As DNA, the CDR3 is TGTGCCAGCAGCTTGGGACAGTTCCTCTCTGGGGCCAACGTCCTGACTTTC. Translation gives CASSLGQFLSGANVLTF.

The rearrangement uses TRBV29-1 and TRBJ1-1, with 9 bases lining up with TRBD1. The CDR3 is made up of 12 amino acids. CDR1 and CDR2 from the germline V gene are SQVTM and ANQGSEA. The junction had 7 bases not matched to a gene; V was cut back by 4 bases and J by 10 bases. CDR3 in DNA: TGCAGCGTTGGGGGACAGGGCGGGGGAGCTTTCTTT. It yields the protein CSVGGQGGGAFF. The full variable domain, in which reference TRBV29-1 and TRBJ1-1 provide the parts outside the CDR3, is SAVISQKPSRDICQRGTSLTIQCQVDSQVTMMFWYRQQPGQSLTLIATANQGSEATYESGFVIDKFPISRPNLTFSTLTVSNMSPEDSSIYLCSVGGQGGGAFFGQGTRLTVV.

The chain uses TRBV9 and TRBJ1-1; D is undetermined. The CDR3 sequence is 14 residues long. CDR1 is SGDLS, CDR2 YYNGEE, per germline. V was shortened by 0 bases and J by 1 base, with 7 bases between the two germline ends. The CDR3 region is CASSVDTSNTEAFF. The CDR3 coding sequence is TGTGCCAGCAGCGTAGACACCTCGAACACTGAAGCTTTCTTT.

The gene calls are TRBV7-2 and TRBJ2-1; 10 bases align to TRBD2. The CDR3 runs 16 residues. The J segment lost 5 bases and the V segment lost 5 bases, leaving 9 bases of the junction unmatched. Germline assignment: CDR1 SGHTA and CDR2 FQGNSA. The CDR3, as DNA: TGTGCCAGCAGCCCCCTTGGGCTAGCGGGGGACAATGAGCAGTTCTTC. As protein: CASSPLGLAGDNEQFF.

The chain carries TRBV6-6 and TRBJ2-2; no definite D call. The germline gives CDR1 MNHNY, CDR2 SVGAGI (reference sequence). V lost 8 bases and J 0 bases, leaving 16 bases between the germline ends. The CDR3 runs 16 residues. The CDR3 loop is CASAEARSANTGELFF. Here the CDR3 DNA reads TGTGCCAGCGCCGAGGCACGATCCGCGAACACCGGGGAGCTGTTTTTT.

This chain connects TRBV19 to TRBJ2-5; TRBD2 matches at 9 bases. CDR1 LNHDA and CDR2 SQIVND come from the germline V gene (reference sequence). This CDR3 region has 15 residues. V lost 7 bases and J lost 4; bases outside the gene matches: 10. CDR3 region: CASKVAGGPGETQYF. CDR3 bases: TGTGCCAGTAAAGTGGCGGGGGGGCCAGGAGAGACCCAGTACTTC.

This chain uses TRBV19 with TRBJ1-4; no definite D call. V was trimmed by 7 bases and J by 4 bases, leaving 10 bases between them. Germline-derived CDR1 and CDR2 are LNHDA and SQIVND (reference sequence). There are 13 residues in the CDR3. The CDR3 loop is CASKERDNEKLFF. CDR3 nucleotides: TGTGCCAGTAAGGAGAGGGATAATGAAAAACTGTTTTTT.

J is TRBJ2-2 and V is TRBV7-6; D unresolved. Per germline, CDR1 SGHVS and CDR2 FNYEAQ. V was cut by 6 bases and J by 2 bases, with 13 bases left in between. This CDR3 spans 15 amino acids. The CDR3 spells CASRPRSSNTGELFF. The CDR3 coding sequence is TGTGCCAGCAGACCGCGCTCCTCCAACACCGGGGAGCTGTTTTTT.

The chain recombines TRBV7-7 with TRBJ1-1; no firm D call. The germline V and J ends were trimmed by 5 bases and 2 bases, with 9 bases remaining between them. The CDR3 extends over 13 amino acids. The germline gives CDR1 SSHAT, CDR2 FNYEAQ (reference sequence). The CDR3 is CASSASGNTEAFF. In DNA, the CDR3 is TGTGCCAGCAGCGCCTCAGGTAACACTGAAGCTTTCTTT.

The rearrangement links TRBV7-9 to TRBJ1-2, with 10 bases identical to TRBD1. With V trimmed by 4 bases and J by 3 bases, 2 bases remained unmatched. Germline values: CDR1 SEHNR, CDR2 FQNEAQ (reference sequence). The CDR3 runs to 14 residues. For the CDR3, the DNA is TGTGCCAGCAGCTCGGACAGGGGGGACTATGGCTACACCTTC. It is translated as CASSSDRGDYGYTF.

The CDR3 bases are TGCGCCAGCAGCCCAGGACTGCACTATGGCTACACCTTC. This gives the protein CASSPGLHYGYTF. J is TRBJ1-2 and V is TRBV5-1; D ambiguous. Trimming took 4 bases from V and 3 from J, leaving 10 bases between them. The CDR3 consists of 13 residues. From germline, CDR1 is SGHRS and CDR2 YFSETQ.

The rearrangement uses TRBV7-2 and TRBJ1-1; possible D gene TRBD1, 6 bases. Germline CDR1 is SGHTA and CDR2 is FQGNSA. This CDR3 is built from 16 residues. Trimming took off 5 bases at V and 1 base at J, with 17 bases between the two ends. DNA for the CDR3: TGTGCCAGCAGCGACCATTCACAGGGCGGGAACACTGAAGCTTTCTTT. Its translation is CASSDHSQGGNTEAFF.

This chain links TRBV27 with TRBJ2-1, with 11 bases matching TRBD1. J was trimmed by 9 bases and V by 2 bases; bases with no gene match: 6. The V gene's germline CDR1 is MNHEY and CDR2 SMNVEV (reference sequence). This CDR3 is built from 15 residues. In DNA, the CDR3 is TGTGCCAGCAGTTTAGAGGGACAGGGGGGGGGTGAGCAGTTCTTC. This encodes CASSLEGQGGGEQFF.

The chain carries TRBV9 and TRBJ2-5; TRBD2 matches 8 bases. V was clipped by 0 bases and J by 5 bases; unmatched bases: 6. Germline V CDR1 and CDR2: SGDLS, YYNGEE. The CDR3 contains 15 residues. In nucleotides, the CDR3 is TGTGCCAGCAGCGTAGATACGGGGGGGGCGGAGACCCAGTACTTC. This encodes CASSVDTGGAETQYF.

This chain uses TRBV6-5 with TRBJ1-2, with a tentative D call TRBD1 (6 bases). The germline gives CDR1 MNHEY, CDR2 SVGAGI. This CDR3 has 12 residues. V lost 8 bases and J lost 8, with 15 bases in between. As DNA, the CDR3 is TGTGCCAGCGGAGAACAAGGGGGAGGCTACACCTTC. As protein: CASGEQGGGYTF.

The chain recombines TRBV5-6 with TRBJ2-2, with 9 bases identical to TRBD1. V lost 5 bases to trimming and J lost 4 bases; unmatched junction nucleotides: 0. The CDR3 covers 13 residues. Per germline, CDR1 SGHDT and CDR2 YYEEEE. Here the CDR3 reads CASRGQGTGELFF. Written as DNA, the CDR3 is TGTGCCAGCAGGGGACAGGGCACCGGGGAGCTGTTTTTT.

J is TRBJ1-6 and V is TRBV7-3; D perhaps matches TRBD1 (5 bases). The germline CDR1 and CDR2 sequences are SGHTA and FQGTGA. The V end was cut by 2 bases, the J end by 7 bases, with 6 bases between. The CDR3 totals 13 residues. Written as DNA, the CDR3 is TGTGCCAGCAGCTTAGGACACAATTCACCCCTCCACTTT. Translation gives CASSLGHNSPLHF.